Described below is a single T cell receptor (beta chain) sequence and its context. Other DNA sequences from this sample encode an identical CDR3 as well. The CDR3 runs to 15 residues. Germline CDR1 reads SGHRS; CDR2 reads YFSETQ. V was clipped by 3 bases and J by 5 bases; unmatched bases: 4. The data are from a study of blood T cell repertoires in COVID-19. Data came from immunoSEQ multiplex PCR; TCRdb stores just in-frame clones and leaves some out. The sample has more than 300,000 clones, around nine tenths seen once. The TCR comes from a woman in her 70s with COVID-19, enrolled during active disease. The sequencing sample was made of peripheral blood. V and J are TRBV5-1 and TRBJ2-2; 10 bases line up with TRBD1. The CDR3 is CASSSGTGATGELFF. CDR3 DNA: TGCGCCAGCAGCTCCGGGACAGGGGCGACCGGGGAGCTGTTTTTT.